This T cell receptor (beta chain) originates from a study of vaccination effects on CD4 cells after COVID-19. Germline V CDR1 and CDR2: MGHRA, YSYEKL. The CDR3 has 15 residues. Trimming removed 0 bases at V and 5 bases at J, with 11 bases between. Repertoires were generated with immunoSEQ multiplex PCR, while TCRdb's copy carries only in-frame clones and drops some. The profile covers about 27,000 clones, with approximately 80% appearing a single time and roughly 20% taken by the ten largest. Sequencing in the ViraFEST assay came after antigen-specific CD4+ T cells had been expanded with viral peptide pools, which were used to stimulate PBMC. Having been cultured for around nine days, the cells underwent CD4+ T cell isolation. Having tested negative for nucleocapsid antibodies, the vaccine recipients showed no prior SARS-CoV-2 infection. Remarks on this clone: Antigen specificity is unknown.

The chain has TRBV4-1 and TRBJ1-5; possibly TRBD1 for D (6 bases). The sample here was CD4+ T cells from PBMCs cultured with HCoV-NL63 spike peptides, taken before COVID-19 vaccination. The sequence derives from a human donor who received a COVID-19 vaccine. Written as DNA, the CDR3 is TGCGCCAGCAGCCAAGATAGGGGGGGGCATCAGCCCCAGCATTTT. Its translation: CASSQDRGGHQPQHF.